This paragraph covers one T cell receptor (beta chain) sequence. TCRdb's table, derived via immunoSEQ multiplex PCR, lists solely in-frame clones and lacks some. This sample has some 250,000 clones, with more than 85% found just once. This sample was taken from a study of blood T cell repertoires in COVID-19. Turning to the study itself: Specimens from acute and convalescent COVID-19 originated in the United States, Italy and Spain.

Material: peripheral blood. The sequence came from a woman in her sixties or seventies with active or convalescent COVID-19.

The CDR3 here is CATSRGSQNYGYTF. The DNA of the CDR3 is TGTGCCACCAGCAGAGGGTCACAGAACTATGGCTACACCTTC. The V call is TRBV15, the J call TRBJ1-2; D remains unclear. The CDR3 is 14 amino acids. Germline V gives CDR1 LNHNV, CDR2 YYDKDF (reference sequence). Trimming took off 1 base at V and 2 bases at J, with 8 bases between the two ends.